The sequence of this T cell receptor beta chain was determined in a study of response to subunit inactivated influenza vaccine. In the case of this clonotype: Antigen specificity is unknown.

The junction had 4 bases not matched to a gene; V was cut back by 4 bases and J by 2 bases. The length of the CDR3 is 13 residues. CDR1 and CDR2 (germline): DFQATT, SNEGSKA (reference sequence). TCRdb used MiXCR to reprocess the RT-PCR reads, holding one entry per CDR3 protein. The data contain 530,000 or so distinct CDR3 sequences, roughly 15% of them singletons. Whole-study results and caveats: Few new T cells, the authors suggested, are recruited by each seasonal influenza vaccination.

The material sequenced was PBMCs from blood, taken approximately 12 days after vaccination. This chain connects TRBV20-1 to TRBJ1-1, with 7 bases matching TRBD1. This TCR came from a man aged 50 to 59 who received an inactivated influenza vaccine. CDR3 sequence reads: CSAKGTANTEAFF. In DNA, the CDR3 is TGCAGTGCTAAAGGGACAGCAAACACTGAAGCTTTCTTT.